The 27 T cell receptor beta chains given below trace back to one sample, sequenced in a study of control samples from healthy donors and cancer patients. Some clones are missing from TCRdb's copy, which holds only in-frame ones; the method was immunoSEQ multiplex PCR. The top ten clones hold under 9% of a sample with about 140,000 clones, about 90% of them seen once. Sequencing was done on a sample of blood. Receptors originate from a man between 18 and 35 years old in good health.

In this sample, this clone turned up a few times. This chain links TRBV5-6 with TRBJ2-7; 9 nucleotides agree with TRBD1. In germline, CDR1 is SGHDT, CDR2 YYEEEE. The CDR3 is 15 amino acids. V shed 3 bases, J shed 6 bases, and the junction held 10 bases outside the gene matches. This chain's CDR3 is CASSSRGTGKAEQYF. The CDR3 bases are TGTGCCAGCAGCTCTCGCGGGACAGGGAAGGCCGAGCAGTACTTC.

Notes on this clone: The same CDR3 is also encoded by other DNA sequences in this sample. J is TRBJ2-7 and V is TRBV20-1; the D is unclear. CDR3 length: 10 residues. Germline lookup yields CDR1 DFQATT and CDR2 SNEGSKA (reference sequence). Trimming removed 6 bases at V and 3 bases at J, with 6 bases between. The CDR3 DNA reads TGCAGTGCAGGAGACTACGAGCAGTACTTC. This codes for CSAGDYEQYF.

V and J are TRBV6-1 and TRBJ1-5; tentatively, D is TRBD1 (6 bases). Trimming removed 6 bases from V and 0 bases from J, with 30 bases in between. This CDR3 comprises 21 residues. Germline V gene data show CDR1 as MNHNS and CDR2 as SASEGT. The DNA of the CDR3 is TGTGCCAGCAGAGAAAAGCCCTCAGGGGTCTCAGACAAAAATAGCAATCAGCCCCAGCATTTT. Translation: CASREKPSGVSDKNSNQPQHF.

This sequence joins TRBV4-2 and TRBJ2-1; no clear D. The CDR3 spans 14 residues. Germline V gene lookup returns CDR1 LGHNA and CDR2 YNFKEQ. With 4 bases removed from V and 2 bases from J, the gap between germline ends came to 9 bases. The CDR3 DNA reads as TGTGCCAGCAGCCCGCCCGCAACCTACAATGAGCAGTTCTTC. Amino acids: CASSPPATYNEQFF.

Note on this clone: Distinct nucleotide sequences in the sample also encode this CDR3. The J gene is TRBJ1-5, the V gene TRBV7-9, with 7 bases lining up with TRBD1. V shed 5 bases, J shed 4 bases, and the junction held 2 bases outside the gene matches. The germline gives CDR1 SEHNR, CDR2 FQNEAQ (reference sequence). CDR3 length: 13 amino acids. The DNA for the CDR3 is TGTGCCAGCAGCCCGACAGGGAATCAGCCCCAGCATTTT. Translation gives CASSPTGNQPQHF. Full variable domain (missing parts from reference TRBV7-9 and TRBJ1-5): DTGVSQNPRHKITKRGQNVTFRCDPISEHNRLYWYRQTLGQGPEFLTYFQNEAQLEKSRLLSDRFSAERPKGSFSTLEIQRTEQGDSAMYLCASSPTGNQPQHFGDGTRLSIL.

This chain uses TRBV9 with TRBJ1-3; D is perhaps TRBD1 (5 bases). V was shortened by 3 bases and J by 8 bases, with 12 bases between the two germline ends. The CDR3 covers 13 residues. Germline CDR1 reads SGDLS; CDR2 reads YYNGEE. The CDR3 region has the DNA TGTGCCAGCAGCGCCTCAGGGAGCGACACCATATATTTT. Its translation is CASSASGSDTIYF.

The chain employs TRBV7-3 and TRBJ2-1, with D tentatively TRBD2 (7 bases). The CDR3 length is 15 residues. Trimming left V 1 base short and J 5 bases short, with 12 bases between. Germline loops: CDR1 SGHTA, CDR2 FQGTGA. CDR3 sequence: CASSLRGGLDNEQFF. The CDR3 DNA reads TGTGCCAGCAGCTTAAGGGGGGGCCTAGACAATGAGCAGTTCTTC.

This chain joins TRBV6-1 and TRBJ2-7, with D perhaps matching TRBD1 (6 bases). In germline, CDR1 is MNHNS, CDR2 SASEGT. The CDR3 has 14 amino acids. V shed 2 bases and J shed 2 bases, with 10 bases lying between them. The CDR3 DNA reads TGTGCCAGCAGTGAAAGACAGGCGGCCTACGAGCAGTACTTC. Translated, it gives CASSERQAAYEQYF.

J is TRBJ2-1 and V is TRBV5-4; 13 positions match TRBD2. Germline V lookup: CDR1 SGHNT, CDR2 YYREEE (reference sequence). The trim removed 4 bases at V and 15 bases at J, leaving 7 bases unmatched. CDR3 length: 13 residues. The CDR3: CASSTGTSGVLFF. For the CDR3, the DNA is TGTGCCAGCAGCACCGGGACTAGCGGGGTACTGTTCTTC.

DNA for the CDR3: TGTGCCAGCAGCTGGCCGTCAACAACTAATGAAAAACTGTTTTTT. Protein: CASSWPSTTNEKLFF. The chain employs TRBV7-9 and TRBJ1-4; the D is unclear. Germline values: CDR1 SEHNR, CDR2 FQNEAQ (reference sequence). CDR3 size: 15 residues. V dropped 4 bases and J dropped 0 bases, with 9 bases sitting between them. Supplemented by reference TRBV7-9 and TRBJ1-4, the full variable domain reads DTGVSQNPRHKITKRGQNVTFRCDPISEHNRLYWYRQTLGQGPEFLTYFQNEAQLEKSRLLSDRFSAERPKGSFSTLEIQRTEQGDSAMYLCASSWPSTTNEKLFFGSGTQLSVL.

The chain employs TRBV7-9 and TRBJ2-3; 7 bases align to TRBD2. In germline, CDR1 is SEHNR, CDR2 FQNEAQ (reference sequence). The CDR3 runs to 14 residues. Trimming removed 0 bases from V and 3 bases from J; junction bases left unmatched: 0. The CDR3 DNA is TGTGCCAGCAGCTTAGCGGGGGGGACAGATACGCAGTATTTT. Protein product: CASSLAGGTDTQYF.

V and J are TRBV27 and TRBJ2-1; 9 nucleotides line up with TRBD2. CDR1 and CDR2 (germline): MNHEY, SMNVEV (reference sequence). The CDR3 has 14 amino acids. V lost 5 bases, J lost 5 bases, and 4 bases stayed unmatched. CDR3 sequence reads: CASSLSGGHNEQFF. The CDR3, as DNA: TGTGCCAGCAGTCTTAGCGGGGGACACAATGAGCAGTTCTTC.

This clone occurred once. The CDR3 region is CSASPWDQPQHF. Written as DNA, the CDR3 is TGCAGTGCTAGTCCATGGGATCAGCCCCAGCATTTT. The chain uses TRBV20-1 and TRBJ1-5; no reliable D call. Trimming pared 3 bases from V and 5 bases from J, leaving 8 bases between. The CDR3 length is 12 residues. Germline lookup yields CDR1 DFQATT and CDR2 SNEGSKA (reference sequence).

V gene TRBV10-3 combines with J gene TRBJ1-1; D is possibly TRBD1 (6 bases). The CDR3 is 13 residues long. Germline loops: CDR1 ENHRY, CDR2 SYGVKD. Between the trimmed V and J ends, which lost 2 bases and 6 bases, there was a span of 10 bases. The CDR3 DNA reads TGTGCCATCAGTGAGCAGGGGTTGGCTGAAGCTTTCTTT. Translation gives CAISEQGLAEAFF.

This chain joins TRBV7-9 and TRBJ2-3, with no clear D. V lost 7 bases and J 0 bases, leaving 17 bases between the germline ends. CDR3 length: 16 residues. Germline-derived CDR1 and CDR2 are SEHNR and FQNEAQ (reference sequence). The CDR3 DNA sequence: TGTGCCAGCACGTCGTGGGGTTTGCTTAGCACAGATACGCAGTATTTT. Translating gives CASTSWGLLSTDTQYF.

The rearrangement uses TRBV5-4 and TRBJ1-2, with D perhaps TRBD1 (6 bases). Germline V gene lookup returns CDR1 SGHNT and CDR2 YYREEE (reference sequence). Trimming removed 4 bases at V and 4 bases at J, with 20 bases between. The CDR3 spans 16 residues. The CDR3 nucleotides are TGTGCCAGCAGCGTAACGGACGGGACAAACCCCTATGGCTACACCTTC. Protein: CASSVTDGTNPYGYTF.

This clone appeared once. The rearrangement uses TRBV7-7 and TRBJ2-7, with D uncertain. CDR3 length: 14 amino acids. Trimming left V 1 base short and J 1 base short, with 8 bases between. CDR1 and CDR2 from the germline V gene are SSHAT and FNYEAQ (reference sequence). CDR3 sequence: CASSLGEDSYEQYF. The CDR3 nucleotides are TGTGCCAGCAGCTTAGGAGAGGATTCCTACGAGCAGTACTTC.

The V and J genes are TRBV6-6 and TRBJ2-1; 13 bases are shared with TRBD2. This CDR3 spans 14 amino acids. CDR1 and CDR2 (germline): MNHNY, SVGAGI (reference sequence). Losses at the gene ends were 8 bases for V and 5 bases for J; bases not matched to a gene: 3. The CDR3 region is CASSGTSGDNEQFF. The CDR3 bases are TGTGCCAGCTCCGGGACTAGCGGGGACAATGAGCAGTTCTTC.

This sequence joins TRBV18 and TRBJ2-3, with 7 bases fitting TRBD1. Germline-derived CDR1 and CDR2 are KGHSH and LQKENI. The CDR3 has 17 amino acids. V dropped 3 bases and J dropped 1; count of bases not matched to a gene: 10. The CDR3 coding sequence is TGTGCCAGCTCACCCCGGACAGGACAAATAGGCACAGATACGCAGTATTTT. Amino acids: CASSPRTGQIGTDTQYF.

This CDR3 is CASSATGEANSPLHF. CDR3 sequence (DNA): TGTGCCAGCAGTGCGACAGGGGAGGCGAATTCACCCCTCCACTTT. V and J are TRBV27 and TRBJ1-6, with TRBD1 matching 8 bases. The germline V gene has CDR1 MNHEY and CDR2 SMNVEV (reference sequence). This CDR3 comprises 15 residues. The ends lost 5 bases at V and 7 bases at J; junction bases unmatched: 7.

This clone was seen only once. The chain uses TRBV5-4 and TRBJ2-7; D possibly corresponds to TRBD1 (7 bases). Trimming took off 3 bases at V and 3 bases at J, with 16 bases between the two ends. Germline loops: CDR1 SGHNT, CDR2 YYREEE (reference sequence). The CDR3 consists of 15 residues. CDR3 nucleotide sequence: TGTGCCAGCAGCTCCCCGCGGGACAGCCTCTACGAGCAGTACTTC. Translating it yields CASSSPRDSLYEQYF.

The V and J genes are TRBV30 and TRBJ2-3, with D possibly being TRBD1 (5 bases). This CDR3 contains 12 residues. V lost 8 bases and J lost 4, with 13 bases in between. Germline-derived CDR1 and CDR2 are GTSNPN and SVGIG (reference sequence). The CDR3 region has the DNA TGTGCCCGACAATTGGGGCCAGATACGCAGTATTTT. Its translation is CARQLGPDTQYF. Based on the CDR3 plus reference TRBV30 and TRBJ2-3, the full variable domain is SQTIHQWPATLVQPVGSPLSLECTVEGTSNPNLYWYRQAAGRGLQLLFYSVGIGQISSEVPQNLSASRPQDRQFILSSKKLLLSDSGFYLCARQLGPDTQYFGPGTRLTVL.

CDR3 sequence (DNA): TGTGCCAGCAGTGAAGGGGTCGGGCTCGGCTACACCTTC. Its protein product is CASSEGVGLGYTF. The V and J genes are TRBV25-1 and TRBJ1-2; unclear D gene. Germline lookup yields CDR1 MGHDK and CDR2 SYGVNS. There are 13 residues in the CDR3. V dropped 2 bases and J dropped 8 bases, with 12 bases sitting between them.

The CDR3 loop reads CASSVVGGTAGELFF. The CDR3 DNA reads TGTGCCAGCAGCGTAGTGGGAGGGACGGCCGGGGAGCTGTTTTTT. This chain joins TRBV9 and TRBJ2-2; 7 bases match TRBD2. V lost 0 bases and J lost 6; bases outside the gene matches: 5. The germline gives CDR1 SGDLS, CDR2 YYNGEE. This CDR3 region has 15 residues.

The chain employs TRBV2 and TRBJ1-2, with D unresolved. The germline CDR1 and CDR2 sequences are SNHLY and FYNNEI. The CDR3 is 12 amino acids. Trimming removed 5 bases from V and 2 bases from J, with 6 bases in between. Here the CDR3 DNA reads TGTGCCAGCAGTATTGAAAACTATGGCTACACCTTC. The encoded protein is CASSIENYGYTF.

The V and J genes are TRBV7-2 and TRBJ1-1, with D hard to call. With 2 bases removed from V and 1 base from J, the gap between germline ends came to 11 bases. Germline CDR1 reads SGHTA; CDR2 reads FQGNSA. The CDR3 contains 15 residues. The CDR3 spells CASSLWAEQNTEAFF. The CDR3 nucleotides read TGTGCCAGCAGCTTATGGGCGGAACAGAACACTGAAGCTTTCTTT.

The V call is TRBV19, the J call TRBJ1-5; D is unclear. Between the trimmed V and J ends, which lost 6 bases and 5 bases, there was a span of 20 bases. This CDR3 has 16 residues. Germline assignment: CDR1 LNHDA and CDR2 SQIVND (reference sequence). The CDR3 region has the DNA TGTGCCAGTAGGGCGTCAGGTGTTCAGCGCCATCAGCCCCAGCATTTT. Its translation: CASRASGVQRHQPQHF.